Below, one TCR beta chain is given with its context. The CDR3 length is 14 residues. V lost 6 bases to trimming and J lost 1 base; unmatched junction nucleotides: 4. CDR1 and CDR2 (germline): SNHLY, FYNNEI. Per the original data handling: Amplification from reference gene primers served as the basis for estimated nucleated cell counts. Repertoires were generated with immunoSEQ multiplex PCR, while TCRdb's copy carries only in-frame clones and drops some. V and J calls and clone size are given by that table; D and trimming were obtained from the DNA. The data contain about 130,000 clones, around 81% of them seen just once; the ten biggest clones take up 17%. Enrollment of patients from Seattle took place during active infection, with longitudinal follow-up. The data originate from a study of blood T cell repertoires in COVID-19.

The clonotype originates from a man aged 25-45 years with COVID-19, enrolled during active disease. Sequencing input: peripheral blood. J is TRBJ2-5 and V is TRBV2; TRBD2 agrees at 8 bases. CDR3 sequence reads: CASRDRGGQETQYF. The CDR3 nucleotides are TGTGCCAGCAGGGATCGGGGGGGCCAAGAGACCCAGTACTTC. Full variable domain (missing parts from reference TRBV2 and TRBJ2-5): EPEVTQTPSHQVTQMGQEVILRCVPISNHLYFYWYRQILGQKVEFLVSFYNNEISEKSEIFDDQFSVERPDGSNFTLKIRSTKLEDSAMYFCASRDRGGQETQYFGPGTRLLVL.